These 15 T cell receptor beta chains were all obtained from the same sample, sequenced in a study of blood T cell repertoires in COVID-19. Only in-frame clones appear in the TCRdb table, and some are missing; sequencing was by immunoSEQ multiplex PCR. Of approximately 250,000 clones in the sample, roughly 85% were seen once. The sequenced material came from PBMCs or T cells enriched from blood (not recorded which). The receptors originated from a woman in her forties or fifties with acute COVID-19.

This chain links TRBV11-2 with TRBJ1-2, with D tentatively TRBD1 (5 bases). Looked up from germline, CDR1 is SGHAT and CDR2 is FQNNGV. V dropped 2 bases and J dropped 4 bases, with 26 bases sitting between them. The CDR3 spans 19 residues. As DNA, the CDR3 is TGTGCCAGCAGCTTATTGGTGGCGCGGTGGGGGGGAGATAGCTATGGCTACACCTTC. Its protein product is CASSLLVARWGGDSYGYTF.

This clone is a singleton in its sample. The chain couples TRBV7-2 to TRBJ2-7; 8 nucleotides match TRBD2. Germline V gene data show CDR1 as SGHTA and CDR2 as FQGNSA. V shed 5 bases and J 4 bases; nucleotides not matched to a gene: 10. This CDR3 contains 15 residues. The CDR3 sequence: CASSLGPGLVYEQYF. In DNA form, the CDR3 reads TGTGCCAGCAGCCTGGGACCGGGACTAGTTTACGAGCAGTACTTC.

In nucleotides, the CDR3 is TGTGCCAGCAAGCAAGGACAGGGAAATGAAAAACTGTTTTTT. Translated, it gives CASKQGQGNEKLFF. This chain joins TRBV5-4 and TRBJ1-4; 8 nucleotides align to TRBD1. The CDR3 covers 14 residues. Germline V gives CDR1 SGHNT, CDR2 YYREEE (reference sequence). The J segment lost 5 bases and the V segment lost 6 bases, leaving 6 bases of the junction unmatched.

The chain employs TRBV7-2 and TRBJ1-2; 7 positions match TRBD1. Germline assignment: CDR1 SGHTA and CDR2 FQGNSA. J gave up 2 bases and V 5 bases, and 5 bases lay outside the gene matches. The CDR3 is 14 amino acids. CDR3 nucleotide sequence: TGTGCCAGCAGCCAAACAGGGGCGAACTATGGCTACACCTTC. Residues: CASSQTGANYGYTF.

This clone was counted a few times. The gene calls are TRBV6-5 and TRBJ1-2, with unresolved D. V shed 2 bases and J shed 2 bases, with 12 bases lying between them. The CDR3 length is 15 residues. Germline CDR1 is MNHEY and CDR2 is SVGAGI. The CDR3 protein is CASSYASGANYGYTF. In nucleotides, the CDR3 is TGTGCCAGCAGTTACGCGTCCGGTGCGAACTATGGCTACACCTTC.

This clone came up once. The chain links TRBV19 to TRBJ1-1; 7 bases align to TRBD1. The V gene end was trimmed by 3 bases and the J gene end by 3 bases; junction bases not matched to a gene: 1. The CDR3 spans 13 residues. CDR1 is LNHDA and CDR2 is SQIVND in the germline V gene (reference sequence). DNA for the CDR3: TGTGCCAGTAGTATCAGGGGGGACACTGAAGCTTTCTTT. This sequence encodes CASSIRGDTEAFF.

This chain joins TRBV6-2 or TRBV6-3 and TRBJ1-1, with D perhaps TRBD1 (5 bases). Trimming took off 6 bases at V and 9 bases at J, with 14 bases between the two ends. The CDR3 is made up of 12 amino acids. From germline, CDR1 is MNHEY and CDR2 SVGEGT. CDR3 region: CASSQLGGKAFF. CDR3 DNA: TGTGCCAGCAGCCAACTCGGGGGTAAAGCTTTCTTT.

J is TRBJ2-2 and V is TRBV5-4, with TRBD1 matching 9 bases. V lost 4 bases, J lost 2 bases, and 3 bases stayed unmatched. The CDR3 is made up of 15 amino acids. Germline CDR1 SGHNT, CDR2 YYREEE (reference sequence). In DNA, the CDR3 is TGTGCCAGCAGCGGGACAGGGACAAACACCGGGGAGCTGTTTTTT. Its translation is CASSGTGTNTGELFF. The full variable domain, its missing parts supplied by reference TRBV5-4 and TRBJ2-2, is ETGVTQSPTHLIKTRGQQVTLRCSSQSGHNTVSWYQQALGQGPQFIFQYYREEENGRGNFPPRFSGLQFPNYSSELNVNALELDDSALYLCASSGTGTNTGELFFGEGSRLTVL.

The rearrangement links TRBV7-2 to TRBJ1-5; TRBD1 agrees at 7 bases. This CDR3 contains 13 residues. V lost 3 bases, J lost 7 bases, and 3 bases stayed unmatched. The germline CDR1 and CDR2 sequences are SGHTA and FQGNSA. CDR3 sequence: CASSFQDRQPQHF. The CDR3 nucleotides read TGTGCCAGCAGCTTCCAGGACAGGCAGCCCCAGCATTTT.

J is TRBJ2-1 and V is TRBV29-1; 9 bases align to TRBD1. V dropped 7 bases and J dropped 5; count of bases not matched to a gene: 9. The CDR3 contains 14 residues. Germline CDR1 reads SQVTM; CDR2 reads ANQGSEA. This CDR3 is CSASSDRGNNEQFF. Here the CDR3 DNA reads TGCAGCGCTTCCTCGGACAGGGGTAACAATGAGCAGTTCTTC.

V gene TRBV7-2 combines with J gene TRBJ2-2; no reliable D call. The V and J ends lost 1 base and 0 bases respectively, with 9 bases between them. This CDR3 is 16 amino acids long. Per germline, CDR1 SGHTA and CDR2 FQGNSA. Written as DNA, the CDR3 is TGTGCCAGCAGCTTAGTGTCAGGTTCGAACACCGGGGAGCTGTTTTTT. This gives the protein CASSLVSGSNTGELFF.

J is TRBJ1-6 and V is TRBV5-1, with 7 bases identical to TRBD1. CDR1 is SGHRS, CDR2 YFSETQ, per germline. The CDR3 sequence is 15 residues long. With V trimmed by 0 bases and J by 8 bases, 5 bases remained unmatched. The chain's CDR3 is CASSLEGRGDSPLHF. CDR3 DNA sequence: TGCGCCAGCAGCTTGGAAGGCAGGGGGGATTCACCCCTCCACTTT.

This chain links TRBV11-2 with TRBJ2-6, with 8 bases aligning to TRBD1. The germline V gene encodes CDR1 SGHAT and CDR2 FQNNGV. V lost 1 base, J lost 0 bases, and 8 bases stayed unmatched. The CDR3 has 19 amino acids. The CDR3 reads CASSLASQGASSGANVLTF. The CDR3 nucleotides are TGTGCCAGCAGCTTAGCCAGCCAGGGGGCCTCCTCTGGGGCCAACGTCCTGACTTTC.

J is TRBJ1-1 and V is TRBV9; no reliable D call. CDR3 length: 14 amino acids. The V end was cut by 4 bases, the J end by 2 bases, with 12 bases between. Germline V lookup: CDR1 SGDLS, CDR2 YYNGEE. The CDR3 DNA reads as TGTGCCAGCAGCCCTGACATAGGCAACACTGAAGCTTTCTTT. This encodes CASSPDIGNTEAFF.

The CDR3: CASSRRATGNTIYF. The DNA of the CDR3 is TGTGCCAGTAGTAGGAGGGCAACTGGAAACACCATATATTTT. The genes are TRBV19 and TRBJ1-3; no definite D call. Deletions cut 4 bases from V and 2 bases from J, with 9 bases between. The CDR3 consists of 14 residues. Germline V gene sequence: CDR1 LNHDA, CDR2 SQIVND (reference sequence). The full variable domain, its missing parts supplied by reference TRBV19 and TRBJ1-3, is DGGITQSPKYLFRKEGQNVTLSCEQNLNHDAMYWYRQDPGQGLRLIYYSQIVNDFQKGDIAEGYSVSREKKESFPLTVTSAQKNPTAFYLCASSRRATGNTIYFGEGSWLTVV.